This T cell receptor beta chain was captured in a study of control samples from healthy donors and cancer patients (dated by TCRdb to between 2020 and 2021). With regard to this clone: It has no known antigen specificity. No base qualities exist here, and no much larger clone lies one base off it.

The trim is 1 base for V and 1 base for J, with a gap of 10 bases between the germline ends. The CDR3 numbers 15 residues from cysteine through phenylalanine. Just CDR3 DNA is preserved here, 45 bases in frame from base 1. In the germline V gene, CDR1 corresponds to MGHRA and CDR2 to YSYEKL. Library preparation employed the immunoSEQ multiplex PCR assay. This immuneACCESS table, as held by TCRdb, lists in-frame sequences with V and J called but not all clones. Of the missing ones, under half trace to an unresolved V gene in checked studies; the others have no known cause. The sample profile shows about 69,000 clones; just under 90% of them were found once. The top ten constitute around 19% of the sample.

What was sequenced was PBMCs. The receptor chain draws on TRBV4-1 and TRBJ1-1; TRBD1 might be the D gene, on 6 matching bases. The receptor was derived from a man aged 55 to 70 with lung cancer. In nucleotides, the sequence is TGCGCCAGCAGCCAAGCGACAGGCGGGAACACTGAAGCTTTCTTT. Its protein reads: CASSQATGGNTEAFF.